This T cell receptor beta chain was obtained from a study of T cells after yellow fever vaccination. Points from the study as a whole: Boosting was followed by the reappearance of most primary-vaccination clones (around 96% CD4, about 90% CD8). Clonotype sharing between CD4 and CD8 compartments was small.

This clonotype was observed at least ten times. What it recognizes is unknown. A process of 5'RACE template switching, which added a universal primer site and UMIs, was used to make TCR cDNA. In TCRdb, the 5' RACE reads were re-called with MiXCR into one record per CDR3 protein. The table has about 350,000 distinct CDR3 sequences, 11% seen once. Germline CDR1 MNHNS, CDR2 SASEGT. The CDR3 is made up of 15 amino acids. Trimming took 5 bases from V and 0 from J, leaving 14 bases between them. The specimen was PBMCs, collected on the day of the first yellow fever vaccination. The sequence was obtained from a young man who received the YFV17D yellow fever vaccine. The chain is built from TRBV6-1 and TRBJ2-7, with D perhaps matching TRBD1 or TRBD2 (5 bases each). The DNA for the CDR3 is TGTGCCAGCAGTCTAGTTGGGGGTAGCTCCTACGAGCAGTACTTC. Its protein is CASSLVGGSSYEQYF.